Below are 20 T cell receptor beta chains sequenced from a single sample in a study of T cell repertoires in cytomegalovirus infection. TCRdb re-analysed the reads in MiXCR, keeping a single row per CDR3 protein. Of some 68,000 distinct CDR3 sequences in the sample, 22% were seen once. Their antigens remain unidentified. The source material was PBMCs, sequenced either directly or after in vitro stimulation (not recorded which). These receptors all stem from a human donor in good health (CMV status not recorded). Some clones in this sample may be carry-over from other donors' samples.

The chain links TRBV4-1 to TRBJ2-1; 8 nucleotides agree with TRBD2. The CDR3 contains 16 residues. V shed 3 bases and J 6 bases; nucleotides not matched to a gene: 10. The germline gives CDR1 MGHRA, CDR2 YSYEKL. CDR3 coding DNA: TGCGCCAGCAGCCATCTGGGGCGGGAGGCCGTCAATGAGCAGTTCTTC. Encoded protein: CASSHLGREAVNEQFF.

The CDR3 loop reads CASSFGDRGYNEQFF. The CDR3 DNA reads TGTGCCAGCAGCTTCGGGGACAGGGGATACAATGAGCAGTTCTTC. The chain recombines TRBV7-2 with TRBJ2-1, with 10 bases matching TRBD1. J gave up 4 bases and V 3 bases, and 3 bases lay outside the gene matches. This CDR3 is 15 amino acids long. Germline V lookup: CDR1 SGHTA, CDR2 FQGNSA.

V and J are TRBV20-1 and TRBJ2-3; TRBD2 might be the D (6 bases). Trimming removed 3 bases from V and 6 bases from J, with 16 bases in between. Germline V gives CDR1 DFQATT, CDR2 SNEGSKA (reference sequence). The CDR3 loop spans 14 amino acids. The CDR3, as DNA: TGCAGTGCTAGCTCGGGTAGCGGCTCGGATACGCAGTATTTT. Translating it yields CSASSGSGSDTQYF.

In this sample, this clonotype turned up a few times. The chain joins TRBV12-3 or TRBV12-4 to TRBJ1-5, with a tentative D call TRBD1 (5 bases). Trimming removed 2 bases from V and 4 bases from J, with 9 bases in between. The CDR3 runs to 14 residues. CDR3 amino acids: CASSLRGRNQPQHF. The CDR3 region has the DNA TGTGCCAGCAGTTTAAGGGGACGGAATCAGCCCCAGCATTTT.

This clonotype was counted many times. CDR3 protein: CASSPQGQGFHQPQHF. The CDR3, as DNA: TGTGCCAGCAGCCCACAGGGACAGGGGTTTCATCAGCCCCAGCATTTT. The V gene is TRBV7-8, the J gene TRBJ1-5, with 10 bases lining up with TRBD1. Trimming cost V 5 bases and J 5 bases; bases outside gene matches: 9. The CDR3 runs to 16 residues. Germline V lookup: CDR1 SGHVS, CDR2 FQNEAQ.

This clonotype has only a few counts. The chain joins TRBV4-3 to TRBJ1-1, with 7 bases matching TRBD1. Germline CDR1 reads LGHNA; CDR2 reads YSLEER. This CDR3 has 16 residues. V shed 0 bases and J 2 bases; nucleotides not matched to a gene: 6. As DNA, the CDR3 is TGCGCCAGCAGCCAAGATCTGGCAGGGGGAAACACTGAAGCTTTCTTT. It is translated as CASSQDLAGGNTEAFF.

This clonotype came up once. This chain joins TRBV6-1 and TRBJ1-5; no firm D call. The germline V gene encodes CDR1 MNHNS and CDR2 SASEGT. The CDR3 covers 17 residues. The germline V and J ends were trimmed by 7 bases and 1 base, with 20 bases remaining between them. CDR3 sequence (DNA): TGTGCCAGCACCGATCCTGGACCTGATCGGAGCAATCAGCCCCAGCATTTT. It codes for CASTDPGPDRSNQPQHF.

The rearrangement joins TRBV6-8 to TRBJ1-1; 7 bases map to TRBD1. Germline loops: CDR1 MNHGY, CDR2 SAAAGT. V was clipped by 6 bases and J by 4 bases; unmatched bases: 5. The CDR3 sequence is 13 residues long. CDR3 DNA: TGTGCCAGCAGGGCAGGGGGAGGCACTGAAGCTTTCTTT. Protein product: CASRAGGGTEAFF.

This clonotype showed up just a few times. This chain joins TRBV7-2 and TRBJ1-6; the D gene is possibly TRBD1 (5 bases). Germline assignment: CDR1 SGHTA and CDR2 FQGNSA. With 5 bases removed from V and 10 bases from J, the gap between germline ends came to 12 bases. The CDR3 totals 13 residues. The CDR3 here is CASSPPRDSPLHF. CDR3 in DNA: TGTGCCAGCAGCCCCCCGAGGGACTCACCCCTCCACTTT.

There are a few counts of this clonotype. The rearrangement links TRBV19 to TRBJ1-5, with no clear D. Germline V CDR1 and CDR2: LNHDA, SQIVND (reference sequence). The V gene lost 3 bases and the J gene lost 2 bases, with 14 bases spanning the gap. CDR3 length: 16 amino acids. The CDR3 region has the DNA TGTGCCAGTAGTATTCTGACCTTAGGCGGCAATCAGCCCCAGCATTTT. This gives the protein CASSILTLGGNQPQHF.

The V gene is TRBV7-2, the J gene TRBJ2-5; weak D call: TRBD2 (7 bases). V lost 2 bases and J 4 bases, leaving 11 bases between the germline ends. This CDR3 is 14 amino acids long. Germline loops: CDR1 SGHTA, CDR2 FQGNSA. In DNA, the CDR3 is TGTGCCAGCAGCTTAACGGGGGGCCCAGAGACCCAGTACTTC. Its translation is CASSLTGGPETQYF.

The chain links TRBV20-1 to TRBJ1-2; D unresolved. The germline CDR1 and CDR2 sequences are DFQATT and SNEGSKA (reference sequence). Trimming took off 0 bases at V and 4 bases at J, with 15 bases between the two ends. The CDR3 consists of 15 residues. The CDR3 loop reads CSARDPGRTFYGYTF. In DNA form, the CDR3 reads TGCAGTGCTAGAGACCCCGGGCGGACCTTCTATGGCTACACCTTC.

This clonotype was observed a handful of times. CDR3 nucleotide sequence: TGTGCCAGCAGCTTTAGGACAGGGGGCACAGATACGCAGTATTTT. Translating gives CASSFRTGGTDTQYF. The chain has TRBV7-9 and TRBJ2-3; 9 nucleotides align to TRBD1. Germline CDR1 reads SEHNR; CDR2 reads FQNEAQ (reference sequence). This CDR3 is 15 amino acids long. Trimming at V came to 3 bases and at J to 1 base, leaving 2 bases not matched to a gene.

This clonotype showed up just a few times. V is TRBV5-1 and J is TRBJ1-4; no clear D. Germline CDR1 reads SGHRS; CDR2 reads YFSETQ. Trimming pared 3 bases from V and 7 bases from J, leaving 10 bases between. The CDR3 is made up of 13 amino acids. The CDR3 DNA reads TGCGCCAGCAGCTCTTCGGCTGGTGAAAAACTGTTTTTT. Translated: CASSSSAGEKLFF.

The CDR3 coding sequence is TGCGCCAGCAGCTTCCTAGGGCCCCTCGGCGGTAACAATGAGCAGTTCTTC. The encoded protein is CASSFLGPLGGNNEQFF. The gene calls are TRBV5-1 and TRBJ2-1; no firm D call. The CDR3 extends over 17 amino acids. V dropped 2 bases and J dropped 5 bases, with 20 bases sitting between them. From germline, CDR1 is SGHRS and CDR2 YFSETQ.

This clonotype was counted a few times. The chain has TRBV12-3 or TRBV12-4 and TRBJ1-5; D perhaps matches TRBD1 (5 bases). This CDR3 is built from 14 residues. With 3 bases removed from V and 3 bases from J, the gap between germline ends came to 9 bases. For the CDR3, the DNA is TGTGCCAGCAGTTTTGGGGACCTCAATCAGCCCCAGCATTTT. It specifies CASSFGDLNQPQHF.

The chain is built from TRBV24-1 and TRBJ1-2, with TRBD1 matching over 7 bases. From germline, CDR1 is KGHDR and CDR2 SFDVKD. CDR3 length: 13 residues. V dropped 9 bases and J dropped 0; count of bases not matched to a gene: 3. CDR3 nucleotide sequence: TGTGCCACCTCGGACAGGCCTAACTATGGCTACACCTTC. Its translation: CATSDRPNYGYTF.

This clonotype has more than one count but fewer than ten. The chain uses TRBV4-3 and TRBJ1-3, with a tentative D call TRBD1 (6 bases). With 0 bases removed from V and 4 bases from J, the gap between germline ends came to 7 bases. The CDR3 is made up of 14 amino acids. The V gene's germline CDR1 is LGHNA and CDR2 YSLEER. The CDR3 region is CASSQEDSGNTIYF. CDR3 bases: TGCGCCAGCAGCCAAGAGGACAGCGGAAACACCATATATTTT.

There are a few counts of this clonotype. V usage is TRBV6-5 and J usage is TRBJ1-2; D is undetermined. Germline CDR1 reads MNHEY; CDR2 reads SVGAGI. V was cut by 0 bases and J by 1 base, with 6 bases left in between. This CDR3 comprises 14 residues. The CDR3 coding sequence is TGTGCCAGCAGTTACTCGAAAGGTAACTATGGCTACACCTTC. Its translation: CASSYSKGNYGYTF.

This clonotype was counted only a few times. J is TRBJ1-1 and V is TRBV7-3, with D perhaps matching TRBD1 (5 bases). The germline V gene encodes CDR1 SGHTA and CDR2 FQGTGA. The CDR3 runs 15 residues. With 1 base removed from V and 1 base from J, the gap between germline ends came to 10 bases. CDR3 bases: TGTGCCAGCAGCTTAATGGGGGGGGGGAACACTGAAGCTTTCTTT. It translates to CASSLMGGGNTEAFF.